This T cell receptor (beta chain) came from a study of glioma-infiltrating T cells after dendritic cell vaccination. At the level of the study: Glioblastoma patients came from Phase I and II dendritic cell vaccination trials.

TCRdb's table, derived via immunoSEQ multiplex PCR, lists solely in-frame clones and lacks some. The table has about 87,000 clones, roughly 89% seen once. V lost 6 bases, J lost 4 bases, and 10 bases lay in between. Germline V gives CDR1 LNHDA, CDR2 SQIVND (reference sequence). CDR3 length: 13 amino acids. In its sample, this clone was seen a few times. The chain carries TRBV19 and TRBJ2-1; a weak D match, TRBD1 (5 bases). The clonotype was recovered from a human donor with glioblastoma. The specimen comprised blood, sampled before dendritic cell vaccination. The CDR3 is CASSSTVYNEQFF. CDR3 sequence (DNA): TGTGCCAGTAGCTCGACAGTTTACAATGAGCAGTTCTTC.